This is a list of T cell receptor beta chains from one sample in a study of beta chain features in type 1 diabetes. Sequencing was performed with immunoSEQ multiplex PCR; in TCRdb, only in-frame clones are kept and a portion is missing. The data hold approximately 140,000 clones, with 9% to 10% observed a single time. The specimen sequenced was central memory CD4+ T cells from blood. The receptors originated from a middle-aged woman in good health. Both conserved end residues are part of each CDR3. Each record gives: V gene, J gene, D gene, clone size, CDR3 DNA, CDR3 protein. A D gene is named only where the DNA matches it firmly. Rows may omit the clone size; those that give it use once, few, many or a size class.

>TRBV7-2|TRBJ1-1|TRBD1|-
TGTGCCAGCAGCCAGAGGACAGGGGCCTCCACTGAAGCTTTCTTT
CASSQRTGASTEAFF
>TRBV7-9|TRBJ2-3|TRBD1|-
TGTGCCAGCAGCCCGGGACAGGGGGGCACAGATACGCAGTATTTT
CASSPGQGGTDTQYF
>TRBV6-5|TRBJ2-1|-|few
TGTGCCAGCAGTCCCACCGGCAATGAGCAGTTCTTC
CASSPTGNEQFF
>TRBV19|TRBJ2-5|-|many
TGTGCCAGTAGTACCCAGGGTTCCGAGACCCAGTACTTC
CASSTQGSETQYF
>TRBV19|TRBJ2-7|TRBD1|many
TGTGCCAGTAGTTACCGGGACAGGGGTTTCGACGAGCAGTACTTC
CASSYRDRGFDEQYF
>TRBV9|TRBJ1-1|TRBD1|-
TGTGCCAGCAGCGTAACCCCCACTTGGACAGGGGGCACTGAAGCTTTCTTT
CASSVTPTWTGGTEAFF
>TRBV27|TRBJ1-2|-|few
TGTGCCAGCAGTTTTGAGCGGGGGAGGGGTAACTATGGCTACACCTTC
CASSFERGRGNYGYTF
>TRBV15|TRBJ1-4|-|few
TGTGCCACCAGCAGAGCCATGGGGGCTGAAAAACTGTTTTTT
CATSRAMGAEKLFF
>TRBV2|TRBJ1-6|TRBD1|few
TGTGCCAGCAAGCAACAGGGGGCGTCGGGTTCACCCCTCCACTTT
CASKQQGASGSPLHF
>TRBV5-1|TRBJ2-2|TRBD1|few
TGCGCCAGCAGCACGGACAGGGGAAACACCGGGGAGCTGTTTTTT
CASSTDRGNTGELFF
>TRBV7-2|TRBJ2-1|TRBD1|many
TGTGCCGAAGGCTGGGACAGGGGATTTGTTGGAGTGGACAATGAGCAGTTCTTC
CAEGWDRGFVGVDNEQFF
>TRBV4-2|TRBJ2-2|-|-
TGTGCCAGCAGCCTGAACGGCGGCGGGGACACCGGGGAGCTGTTTTTT
CASSLNGGGDTGELFF
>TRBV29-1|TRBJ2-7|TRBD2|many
TGCAGCGTTGCTAGCGGGGGTTACTCTGAGCAGTACTTC
CSVASGGYSEQYF
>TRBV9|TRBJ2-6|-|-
TGTGCCAGCAGCCCCCGGGGAGGCTGGGGGGCCAACGTCCTGACTTTC
CASSPRGGWGANVLTF
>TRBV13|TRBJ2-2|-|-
TGTGCCGCGAGTAGCGGCCCGGGGACCGGGGAGCTGTTTTTT
CAASSGPGTGELFF
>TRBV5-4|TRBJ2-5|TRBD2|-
TGTGCCAGCAGCACCTATAGCGGGGGGGGAGAGACCCAGTACTTC
CASSTYSGGGETQYF
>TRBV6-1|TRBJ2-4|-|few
TGTGCAGCAGACAGTCTAGCCAAAAACATTCAGTACTTC
CAADSLAKNIQYF
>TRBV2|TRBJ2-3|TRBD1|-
TGTGCCAGCTCACTCTATGGGACAGGGAGCACAGATACGCAGTATTTT
CASSLYGTGSTDTQYF
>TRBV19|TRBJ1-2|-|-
TGTGCCAGTAGCTCGACGGGAGGCTACACCTTC
CASSSTGGYTF
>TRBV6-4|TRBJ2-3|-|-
TGTGCCAGCAGTGAGCAGCGAGCAGATACGCAGTATTTT
CASSEQRADTQYF
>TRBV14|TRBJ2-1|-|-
TGTGCCAGCAGCCGTATACAGTCCTACAATGAGCAGTTCTTC
CASSRIQSYNEQFF
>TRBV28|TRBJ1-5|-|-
TGTGCCAGCACCGTTCCCCGGGGGGCCAATCAGCCCCAGCATTTT
CASTVPRGANQPQHF
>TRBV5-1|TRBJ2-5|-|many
TGCGCCAGCAGCAGGGACTTCCAGCAGACCCAGTACTTC
CASSRDFQQTQYF
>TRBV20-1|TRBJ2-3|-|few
TGCAGTGCCGATAAGCCCGATACGCAGTATTTT
CSADKPDTQYF
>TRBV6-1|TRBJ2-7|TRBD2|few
TGTGCCAGCAGTGGGACTAGCGGGGGCTACGAGCAGTACTTC
CASSGTSGGYEQYF
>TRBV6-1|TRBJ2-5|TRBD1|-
TGTGCCAGCAGTGCCTCCCCCGGGACAGGGGCGGGGGAGACCCAGTACTTC
CASSASPGTGAGETQYF
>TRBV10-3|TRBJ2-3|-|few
TGTGCCATCCAGTTGGCGGCGAACACAGATACGCAGTATTTT
CAIQLAANTDTQYF
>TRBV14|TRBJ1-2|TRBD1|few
TGTGCCAGCAGCCAAGGCAACAGGGGCTCCGGCTACACCTTC
CASSQGNRGSGYTF
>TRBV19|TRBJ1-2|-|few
TGTGCCAGTAGTTCACAGGGTTCGCCGATCTATGGCTACACCTTC
CASSSQGSPIYGYTF
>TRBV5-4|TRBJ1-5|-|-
TGTGCCAGCAGCTTGGACAGGGCCAGTGAGCCCCAGCATTTT
CASSLDRASEPQHF
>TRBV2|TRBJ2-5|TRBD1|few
TGTGCCAGCAGTGTGGACAGGGCAGAGACCCAGTACTTC
CASSVDRAETQYF
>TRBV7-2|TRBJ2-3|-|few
TGTGCCAGCAGCTTAGGAATTGCGAGGAAAGATACGCAGTATTTT
CASSLGIARKDTQYF
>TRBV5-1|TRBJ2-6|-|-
TGCGCCAGCAGCTTAACGACAGCGTACTCTGGGGCCAACGTCCTGACTTTC
CASSLTTAYSGANVLTF
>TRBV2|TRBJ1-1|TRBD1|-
TGTGCCAGCAGGGACACAGGGGGCTTGGGGATGAACACTGAAGCTTTCTTT
CASRDTGGLGMNTEAFF
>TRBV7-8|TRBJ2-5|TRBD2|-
TGTGCCAGCAGCTTAGGGACTAGTAAAGAGACCCAGTACTTC
CASSLGTSKETQYF